This TCR beta chain originates from a study of beta chain features in type 1 diabetes. Trimming cost V 6 bases and J 4 bases; bases outside gene matches: 10. The CDR3 has 15 amino acids. Looked up from germline, CDR1 is SNHLY and CDR2 is FYNNEI. Worth noting for this clone: The antigen is undetermined.

Study-wide results and caveats: Shorter TCRB CDR3s, moderately but significantly so, were found in Type 1 diabetes patients in all four CD4+ subsets.

Reverse transcribing all isolated RNA meant expressed TCRB transcripts were sequenced. This table comes from immunoSEQ multiplex PCR, and its TCRdb copy is limited to in-frame clones, with some not included. The sample gives a few hundred thousand clones, 13% of which show up once; nearly 0.015% is in the top ten. The sequencing sample was made of naive CD4+ T cells from blood. V gene TRBV2 combines with J gene TRBJ1-2; 8 nucleotides line up with TRBD1. This TCR came from a woman younger than 35 with type 1 diabetes. The CDR3 sequence is CASSLTGGPSYGYTF. The CDR3, as DNA: TGTGCCAGCAGCCTAACAGGGGGACCTAGCTATGGCTACACCTTC.